This is a list of T cell receptor beta chains from one sample in a study of T cells in Graves' hyperthyroidism and ophthalmopathy. Each CDR3 protein is one row after TCRdb ran MiXCR on the multiplex PCR reads. This table has hundreds of thousands of distinct CDR3 sequences, 14% appearing once. Source material: blood. The receptor set was obtained from a woman in her thirties with Graves' hyperthyroidism. Both conserved end residues are part of each CDR3. A D gene is named only where the DNA matches it firmly. A row's size may be missing; if present it is once, few, many or a size class.

j_gene	abundance	d_gene	v_gene	len	CDR3nt	CDR3aa
TRBJ2-7	many	NA	TRBV6-1	14	TGTGCCAGCAGCCTTCGACTAGGGCGGTACGAGCAGTACTTC	CASSLRLGRYEQYF
TRBJ2-1	few	NA	TRBV3-1	18	TGTGCCAGCAGCCAAAAACTCTCCACACTAGCTGTCGGCAATGAGCAGTTCTTC	CASSQKLSTLAVGNEQFF
TRBJ1-1	few	TRBD1	TRBV20-1	13	TGCAGTGCAGCCGGGACAGGGGACACTGAAGCTTTCTTT	CSAAGTGDTEAFF
TRBJ2-6	few	TRBD2	TRBV11-2	21	TGTGCCAGCCGTCCCGGGACTAGCGGGAGGAACCCTAGCTCTGGGGCCAACGTCCTGACTTTC	CASRPGTSGRNPSSGANVLTF
TRBJ2-3	few	NA	TRBV4-2	14	TGTGCCAGCAGCCAGCCCCTAGACACAGATACGCAGTATTTT	CASSQPLDTDTQYF
TRBJ2-5	many	NA	TRBV28	12	TGTGCCACAGTAGGGGTAATAGAGACCCAGTACTTC	CATVGVIETQYF
TRBJ2-7	NA	NA	TRBV9	12	TGTGCCAGCAGCCCCCAGGGCGACGAGCAGTACTTC	CASSPQGDEQYF
TRBJ1-1	NA	NA	TRBV2	13	TGTGCCAGCATTACCAGGTTGGTCACTGAAGCTTTCTTT	CASITRLVTEAFF
TRBJ2-1	NA	TRBD2	TRBV20-1	12	TGCAGTGAAGGGACTAGCGGGAGGGAGCAGTTCTTC	CSEGTSGREQFF
TRBJ1-2	NA	NA	TRBV29-1	12	TGCAGCGTTGAAGAAAAGGGGGAAGGCTACACCTTC	CSVEEKGEGYTF
TRBJ1-1	NA	NA	TRBV3-1	12	TGTGCCAGCAGCCAGACCGTACAGGAAGCTTTCTTT	CASSQTVQEAFF
TRBJ1-3	NA	NA	TRBV7-9	15	TGTGCCAGCAGCCCCGCGTGGGACTCTGGAAACACCATATATTTT	CASSPAWDSGNTIYF
TRBJ2-2	NA	NA	TRBV11-2	16	TGTGCCAGCAGCTTAGGCGGACAGCTGAACACCGGGGAGCTGTTTTTT	CASSLGGQLNTGELFF
TRBJ2-3	few	NA	TRBV6-1	13	TGTGCCAGCAGTGATACGGTTGGAGATACGCAGTATTTT	CASSDTVGDTQYF
TRBJ2-3	NA	NA	TRBV30	13	TGTGCCTGGAGTGGGACTATGGGTGATACGCAGTATTTT	CAWSGTMGDTQYF
TRBJ1-5	NA	NA	TRBV6-1	14	TGTGCCAGCAGCGGGGGGGGGGAAGGTCAGCCCCAGCATTTT	CASSGGGEGQPQHF
TRBJ1-5	many	NA	TRBV2	12	TGTGCCAGCGCGGGTGGGGTTCAGCCCCAGCATTTT	CASAGGVQPQHF
TRBJ2-5	many	NA	TRBV29-1	13	TGCAGCGTTGGACAGCGGGCGGGGGAGACCCAGTACTTC	CSVGQRAGETQYF
TRBJ2-7	many	NA	TRBV2	15	TGTGCCAGCATCAAAGAGGCAGGACAGACCTACGAGCAGTACTTC	CASIKEAGQTYEQYF
TRBJ2-7	NA	TRBD1	TRBV29-1	13	TGCAGCGCCCACGACAGGGACGGCTACGAGCAGTACTTC	CSAHDRDGYEQYF
TRBJ2-7	few	NA	TRBV6-1	16	TGTGCCAGCAGTTATATAAAGCGGGCCCCGGTCTACGAGCAGTACTTC	CASSYIKRAPVYEQYF
TRBJ1-1	many	NA	TRBV6-5	14	TGTGCCAGCAGTTACTCGTGGGGGAGCACTGAAGCTTTCTTT	CASSYSWGSTEAFF
TRBJ1-5	NA	NA	TRBV28	13	TGTGCCAGCAGCGTCAATGGCAATCAGCCCCAGCATTTT	CASSVNGNQPQHF
TRBJ2-3	few	NA	TRBV30	15	TGTGCCTGGAGTGTATCGGCACCCCAAACGGATACGCAGTATTTT	CAWSVSAPQTDTQYF
TRBJ2-7	NA	NA	TRBV28	12	TGTGCCAGCAGTTTTAGGATGGACGAGCAGTACTTC	CASSFRMDEQYF
TRBJ2-3	few	NA	TRBV28	14	TGTGCCAGCAGTTTGCAGGGGCCCACAGATACGCAGTATTTT	CASSLQGPTDTQYF
TRBJ1-1	many	NA	TRBV7-2	13	TGTGCCAGCAGCAGCCGCCGCCTAACTGAAGCTTTCTTT	CASSSRRLTEAFF
TRBJ1-2	many	NA	TRBV10-3	13	TGTGCCATCAGTGAGTCAGGGGGCTATGGCTACACCTTC	CAISESGGYGYTF
TRBJ1-5	NA	NA	TRBV2	13	TGCGCCAGCAGCCACTTGTTAGGTCAGCCCCAGCATTTT	CASSHLLGQPQHF
TRBJ1-6	many	NA	TRBV15	14	TGTGCCACTTCTGGTCCCGAATGGAATTCACCCCTCCACTTT	CATSGPEWNSPLHF
TRBJ2-2	NA	NA	TRBV18	13	TGTGCCAGCTCACGGGACTCTTTCGGGGAGCTGTTTTTT	CASSRDSFGELFF
TRBJ2-1	many	NA	TRBV7-9	13	TGTGCCAGCAGCTTAGTCTACGGGAATGAGCAGTTCTTC	CASSLVYGNEQFF
TRBJ1-1	NA	NA	TRBV6-2/TRBV6-3	14	TGTGCCAGCACCACACCTTGGGGGGGGACTGAAGCTTTCTTT	CASTTPWGGTEAFF
TRBJ1-1	few	NA	TRBV6-2/TRBV6-3	12	TGTGCCAGCAGTGTGTTCTCGGCTGAAGCTTTCTTT	CASSVFSAEAFF
TRBJ2-1	NA	NA	TRBV20-1	15	TGCAGTGCTCTCGCTGGCGAGAGGATCGCGAATGAGCAGTTCTTC	CSALAGERIANEQFF
TRBJ2-5	many	NA	TRBV7-9	13	TGTGCCAGCAGCCTCGGGACTGAAGGGGCCCAGTACTTC	CASSLGTEGAQYF
TRBJ1-4	few	NA	TRBV9	14	TGTGCCAGCAGCGTGAAAGCAACTAATGAAAAACTGTTTTTT	CASSVKATNEKLFF
TRBJ1-1	NA	TRBD1	TRBV28	14	TGTGCCAGCCATACCGGGACAGGGTTCACTGAAGCTTTCTTT	CASHTGTGFTEAFF
TRBJ1-2	NA	NA	TRBV6-1	11	TGTGCCAGCAGTGAAGTAGGTGGCTACACCTTC	CASSEVGGYTF
TRBJ1-2	NA	NA	TRBV3-1	15	TGTGCCAGCAGCCCAGATGGGGGGAGTTACTATGGCTACACCTTC	CASSPDGGSYYGYTF
TRBJ1-1	NA	NA	TRBV19	11	TGTGCCAGTAATGGGGGCTTCGGGGCTTTCTTT	CASNGGFGAFF
TRBJ1-2	many	NA	TRBV28	15	TGTGCCAGCACCCTGGATGTCGGCGCTAACTATGGCTACACCTTC	CASTLDVGANYGYTF
TRBJ2-1	NA	TRBD2	TRBV7-9	15	TGTGCCAGCAGCTTAGCTAGCGGGAGGGGTAATGAGCAGTTCTTC	CASSLASGRGNEQFF
TRBJ2-7	NA	NA	TRBV6-1	12	TGTGCCACCCGCACTCTAGGGGGGCGGCAGTACTTC	CATRTLGGRQYF
TRBJ2-1	few	NA	TRBV14	15	TGTGCCAGCAGCCCAGTGGGCGACTCCTACAATGAGCAGTTCTTC	CASSPVGDSYNEQFF
TRBJ2-7	many	TRBD1	TRBV28	14	TGTGCCAGCAGTTCCTCCGGGACAGGTCACGAGCAGTACTTC	CASSSSGTGHEQYF
TRBJ2-1	many	NA	TRBV12-3/TRBV12-4	13	TGTGCCAGCAGTGAGGGCTCCTACAATGAGCAGTTCTTC	CASSEGSYNEQFF
TRBJ2-7	few	TRBD2	TRBV7-2	16	TGTGCCAGCAGCTGGAGGGCGGGGGGAAGCTCCTACGGGCAGTACTTC	CASSWRAGGSSYGQYF
TRBJ2-1	NA	TRBD2	TRBV7-7	14	TGTGCTAGCAGCTTCAGCGGGAGTATCGATGAGCAGTTCTTC	CASSFSGSIDEQFF
TRBJ1-1	NA	TRBD1	TRBV6-5	11	TGTGCCAGCAGTTATCGGGACAGCGCTTTCTTT	CASSYRDSAFF
TRBJ2-5	NA	NA	TRBV5-8	16	TGTGCCAGCAGCTTCTGGGTTCGTGGCGACCAAGAGACCCAGTACTTC	CASSFWVRGDQETQYF
TRBJ1-5	few	NA	TRBV7-2	13	TGTGCCAGCAGCGTAGCCATGTGGCAGCCCCAGCATTTT	CASSVAMWQPQHF